These T cell receptor beta chains were read from a single sample in a study of siplizumab effects on memory and regulatory T cells. For these receptors, no antigen is known. The table came from immunoSEQ multiplex PCR; TCRdb's copy has only in-frame clones and leaves some out. Of about 10,000 clones listed, more than 45% were seen once; the top ten hold around a fifth. Material for sequencing was CFSE-low (dividing) CD4+ T cells sorted from an allogeneic mixed lymphocyte reaction. These receptors all come from a human donor in good health; the cells came from an allogeneic mixed lymphocyte reaction. The CDR3 runs from the conserved cysteine through the conserved F or W. The D gene is left open where the match is weak. Size is stated for part of the rows, as once, few or many counts, or as a class when the clone is expanded.

D gene	clone size	V gene	J gene	CDR3 protein	CDR3 DNA
NA	NA	TRBV5-6	TRBJ2-5	CASSLLGWETQYF	TGTGCCAGCAGCTTGCTAGGCTGGGAGACCCAGTACTTC
NA	NA	TRBV7-9	TRBJ2-5	CASSLFRETQYF	TGTGCCAGCAGCTTATTTCGAGAGACCCAGTACTTC
NA	NA	TRBV6-1	TRBJ2-7	CASSELRRSWGSTYEQYF	TGTGCCAGCAGTGAACTCCGCCGTTCGTGGGGCTCAACCTACGAGCAGTACTTC
NA	NA	TRBV10-1	TRBJ2-7	CASSDSFPIDEQYF	TGCGCCAGCAGTGACAGCTTTCCAATTGACGAGCAGTACTTC
TRBD1	NA	TRBV28	TRBJ2-5	CASSYGQGVRKETQYF	TGTGCCAGCAGTTATGGACAGGGAGTTCGAAAAGAGACCCAGTACTTC
NA	NA	TRBV7-2	TRBJ2-7	CASSLGGNLDEQYF	TGTGCCAGCAGCCTAGGGGGGAATCTGGACGAGCAGTACTTC
NA	medium-sized	TRBV30	TRBJ1-5	CAWSVSPNQPQHF	TGTGCCTGGAGTGTTTCCCCAAACCAGCCCCAGCATTTT
TRBD1	NA	TRBV5-6	TRBJ1-5	CASSPGQAGQPQHF	TGTGCCAGCAGCCCGGGACAGGCTGGTCAGCCCCAGCATTTT
NA	NA	TRBV6-6	TRBJ1-5	CASSFPKTHSNQPQHF	TGTGCCAGCAGTTTCCCAAAAACCCATAGCAATCAGCCCCAGCATTTT
NA	NA	TRBV6-5	TRBJ1-1	CASGTSNTEAFF	TGTGCCAGCGGGACGTCAAACACTGAAGCTTTCTTT
NA	medium-sized	TRBV11-2	TRBJ1-3	CASSPDYTIYF	TGTGCCAGCAGCCCCGACTACACCATATATTTT
NA	NA	TRBV6-5	TRBJ2-7	CASSRGKTAEQYF	TGTGCCAGCAGCAGGGGAAAGACAGCTGAGCAGTACTTC
TRBD1	NA	TRBV6-5	TRBJ2-3	CASEGAPDTQYF	TGTGCCAGCGAGGGGGCTCCAGATACGCAGTATTTT
NA	NA	TRBV6-1	TRBJ1-2	CASSVTALYGYTF	TGTGCCAGCAGTGTGACAGCACTCTATGGCTACACCTTC
NA	NA	TRBV16	TRBJ1-3	CASSQLTSGNTIYF	TGTGCCAGCAGCCAATTGACCTCTGGAAACACCATATATTTT
NA	NA	TRBV4-2	TRBJ1-2	CASSQVNTGYGYTF	TGTGCCAGCAGCCAAGTGAACACAGGCTATGGCTACACCTTC
NA	few	TRBV7-6	TRBJ2-7	CASSLVTYVKDGYEQYF	TGTGCCAGCAGCTTAGTAACCTACGTGAAGGACGGTTACGAGCAGTACTTC
TRBD2	NA	TRBV10-3	TRBJ2-1	CAIKKPSGGQSNEQFF	TGTGCCATCAAGAAGCCTAGCGGGGGGCAGTCCAATGAGCAGTTCTTC
NA	NA	TRBV7-9	TRBJ1-2	CASSAVNYGYTF	TGTGCCAGCAGCGCCGTGAACTATGGCTACACCTTC
NA	medium-sized	TRBV28	TRBJ2-7	CASSLGRLSYEQYF	TGTGCCAGCAGTTTGGGGCGGCTCTCCTACGAGCAGTACTTC
NA	NA	TRBV7-2	TRBJ1-2	CASSLDRGYGYTF	TGTGCCAGCAGCTTAGATCGCGGATATGGCTACACCTTC
TRBD2	NA	TRBV28	TRBJ2-1	CAGSGRWNEQFF	TGTGCCGGTAGCGGGAGATGGAATGAGCAGTTCTTC
NA	NA	TRBV28	TRBJ2-2	CASRGPRTGELFF	TGTGCCAGCCGAGGGCCTCGGACCGGGGAGCTGTTTTTT
TRBD1	NA	TRBV5-1	TRBJ2-1	CASLQGGTGLNEQFF	TGCGCCAGCCTCCAGGGGGGGACAGGGCTTAATGAGCAGTTCTTC
NA	NA	TRBV5-1	TRBJ2-2	CASSLAASNTGELFF	TGCGCCAGCAGCTTGGCCGCCTCAAACACCGGGGAGCTGTTTTTT
TRBD2	NA	TRBV5-1	TRBJ2-7	CASSLAPRASGAYEQYF	TGCGCCAGCAGCTTGGCCCCCCGGGCTAGCGGCGCCTACGAGCAGTACTTC
NA	NA	TRBV7-6	TRBJ2-3	CASSLGGSLTDTQYF	TGTGCCAGCAGTCTCGGAGGGAGCCTCACAGATACGCAGTATTTT
NA	NA	TRBV28	TRBJ1-4	CASSLRQKLFF	TGTGCCAGCAGTCTTAGACAAAAACTGTTTTTT
NA	NA	TRBV30	TRBJ2-7	CAWSGLGYEQYF	TGTGCCTGGAGTGGTTTGGGCTACGAGCAGTACTTC
NA	NA	TRBV27	TRBJ2-5	CASRTGAPGPPQETQYF	TGTGCCAGCAGAACCGGGGCTCCGGGGCCCCCCCAAGAGACCCAGTACTTC